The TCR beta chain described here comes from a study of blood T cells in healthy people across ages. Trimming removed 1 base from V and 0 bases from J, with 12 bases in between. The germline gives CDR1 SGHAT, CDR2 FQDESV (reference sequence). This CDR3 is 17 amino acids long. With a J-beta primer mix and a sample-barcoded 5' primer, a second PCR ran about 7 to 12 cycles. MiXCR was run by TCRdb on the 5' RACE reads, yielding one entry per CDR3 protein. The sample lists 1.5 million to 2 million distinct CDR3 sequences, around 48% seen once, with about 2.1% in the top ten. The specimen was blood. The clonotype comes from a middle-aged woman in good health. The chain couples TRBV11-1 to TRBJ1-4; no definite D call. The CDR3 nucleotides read TGTGCCAGCAGCTTAGGTGCCGGGAAAGCAACTAATGAAAAACTGTTTTTT. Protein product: CASSLGAGKATNEKLFF.